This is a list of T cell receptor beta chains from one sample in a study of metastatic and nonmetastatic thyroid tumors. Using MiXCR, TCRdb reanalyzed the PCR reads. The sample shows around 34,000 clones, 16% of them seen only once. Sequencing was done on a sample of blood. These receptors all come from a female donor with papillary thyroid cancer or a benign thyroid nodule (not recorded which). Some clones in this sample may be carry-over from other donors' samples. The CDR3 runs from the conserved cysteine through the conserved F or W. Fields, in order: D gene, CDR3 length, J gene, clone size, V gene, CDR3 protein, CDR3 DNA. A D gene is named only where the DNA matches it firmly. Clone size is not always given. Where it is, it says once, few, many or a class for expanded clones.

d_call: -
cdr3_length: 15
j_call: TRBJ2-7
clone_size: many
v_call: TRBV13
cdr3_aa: CASKRKGGRTYEQYF
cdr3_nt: TGTGCCAGCAAGCGCAAGGGGGGCCGGACCTACGAGCAGTACTTC

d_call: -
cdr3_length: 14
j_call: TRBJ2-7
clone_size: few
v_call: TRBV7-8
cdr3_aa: CAIIPTPDNYEQYF
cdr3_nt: TGTGCCATCATCCCTACCCCCGACAACTACGAGCAGTACTTC

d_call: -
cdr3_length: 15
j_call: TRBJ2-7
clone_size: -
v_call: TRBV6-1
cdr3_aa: CASSPCSGFSYEQYF
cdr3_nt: TGTGCCAGCAGCCCGTGTTCGGGTTTCTCCTACGAGCAGTACTTC

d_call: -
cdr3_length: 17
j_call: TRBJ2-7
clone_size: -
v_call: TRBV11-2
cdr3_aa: CASSLYEGTALSYEQYF
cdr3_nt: TGTGCCAGCAGCTTATACGAAGGGACGGCGTTATCCTACGAGCAGTACTTC

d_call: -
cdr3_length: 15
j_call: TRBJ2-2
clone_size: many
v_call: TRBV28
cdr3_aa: CASSLSGPGTGELFF
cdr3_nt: TGTGCCAGCAGTTTATCAGGGCCGGGGACCGGGGAGCTGTTTTTT

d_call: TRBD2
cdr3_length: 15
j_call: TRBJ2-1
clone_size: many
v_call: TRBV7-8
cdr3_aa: CASSPGGGRMYEQFF
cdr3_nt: TGTGCCAGCAGCCCCGGGGGCGGGAGGATGTATGAGCAGTTCTTC

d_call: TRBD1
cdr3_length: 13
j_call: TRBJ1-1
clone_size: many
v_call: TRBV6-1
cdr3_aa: CASTQGEYTEAFF
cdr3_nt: TGTGCCAGCACTCAGGGGGAGTACACTGAAGCTTTCTTT

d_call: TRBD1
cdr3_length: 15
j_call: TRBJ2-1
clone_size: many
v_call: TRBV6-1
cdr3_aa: CASSNDRGRWNEQFF
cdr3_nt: TGTGCCAGCAGTAACGACAGGGGACGGTGGAATGAGCAGTTCTTC

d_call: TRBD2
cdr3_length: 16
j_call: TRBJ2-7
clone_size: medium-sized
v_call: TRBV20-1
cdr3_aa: CSARGTSGSETYEQYF
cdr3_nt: TGCAGTGCTAGAGGGACTAGCGGGAGTGAGACCTACGAGCAGTACTTC

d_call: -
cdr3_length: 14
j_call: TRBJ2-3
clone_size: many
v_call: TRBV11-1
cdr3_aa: CASSQTGLGDTQYF
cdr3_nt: TGTGCCAGCAGCCAGACAGGTTTGGGAGATACGCAGTATTTT

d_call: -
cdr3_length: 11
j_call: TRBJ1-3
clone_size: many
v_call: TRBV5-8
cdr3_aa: CASSIGNTIYF
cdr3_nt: TGTGCCAGCAGTATTGGAAACACCATATATTTT

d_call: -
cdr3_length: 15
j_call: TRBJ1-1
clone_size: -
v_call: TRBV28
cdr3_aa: CASSLEGLSNTEAFF
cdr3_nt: TGTGCCAGCAGTTTAGAGGGGTTATCGAACACTGAAGCTTTCTTT

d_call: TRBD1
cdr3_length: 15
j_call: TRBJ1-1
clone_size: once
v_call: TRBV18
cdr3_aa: CASSPGQVRDTEAFF
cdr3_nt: TGTGCCAGCTCACCGGGACAGGTCAGGGACACTGAAGCTTTCTTT

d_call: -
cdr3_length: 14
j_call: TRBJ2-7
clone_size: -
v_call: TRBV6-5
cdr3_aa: CASSYATSSYEQYF
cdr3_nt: TGTGCCAGCAGTTACGCGACTAGCTCCTACGAGCAGTACTTC

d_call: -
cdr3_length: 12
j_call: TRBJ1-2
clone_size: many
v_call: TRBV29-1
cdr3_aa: CSVEGQPYGYTF
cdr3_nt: TGCAGCGTTGAGGGGCAGCCCTATGGCTACACCTTC

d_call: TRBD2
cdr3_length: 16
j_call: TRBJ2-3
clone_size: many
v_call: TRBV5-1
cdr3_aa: CASSSWTSGSTDTQYF
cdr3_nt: TGCGCCAGCAGCTCGTGGACTAGCGGGAGCACAGATACGCAGTATTTT

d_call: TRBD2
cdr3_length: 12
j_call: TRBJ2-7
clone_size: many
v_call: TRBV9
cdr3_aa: CASSPTSGSLNF
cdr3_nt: TGTGCCAGCAGCCCGACTAGCGGGAGTCTTAACTTC

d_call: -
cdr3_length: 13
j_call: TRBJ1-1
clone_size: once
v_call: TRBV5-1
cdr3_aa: CAGSLLARTEAFF
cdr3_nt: TGCGCCGGCAGCTTGTTGGCGAGAACTGAAGCTTTCTTT

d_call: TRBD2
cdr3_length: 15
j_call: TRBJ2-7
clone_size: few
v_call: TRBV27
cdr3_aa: CASSRPGTSVYEQYF
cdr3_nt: TGTGCCAGCAGTCGCCCTGGGACTAGCGTCTACGAGCAGTACTTC

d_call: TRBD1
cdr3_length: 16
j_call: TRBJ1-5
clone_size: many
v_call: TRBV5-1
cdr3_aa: CASSTTGGAGNQPQHF
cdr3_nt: TGCGCCAGCAGCACCACAGGGGGCGCGGGCAATCAGCCCCAGCATTTT

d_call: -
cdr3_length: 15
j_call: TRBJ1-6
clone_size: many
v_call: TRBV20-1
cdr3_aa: CSATPLGHENSPLHF
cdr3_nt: TGCAGTGCAACTCCTCTCGGACACGAAAATTCACCCCTCCACTTT

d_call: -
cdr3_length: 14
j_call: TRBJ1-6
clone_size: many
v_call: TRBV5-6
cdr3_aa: CASSLAGYNSPLHF
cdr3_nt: TGTGCCAGCAGCTTGGCAGGGTACAATTCACCCCTCCACTTT

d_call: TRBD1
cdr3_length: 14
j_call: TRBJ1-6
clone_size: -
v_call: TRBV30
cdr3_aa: CASSGTVPNSPLHF
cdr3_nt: TGTGCCTCGAGTGGGACAGTGCCCAATTCACCCCTCCACTTT

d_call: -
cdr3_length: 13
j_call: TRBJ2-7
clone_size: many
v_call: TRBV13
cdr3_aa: CASRVIVTYEQYF
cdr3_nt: TGTGCCAGCCGGGTAATAGTAACCTACGAGCAGTACTTC

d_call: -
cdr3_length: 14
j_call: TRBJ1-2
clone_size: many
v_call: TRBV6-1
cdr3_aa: CASSQLRTFPGYTF
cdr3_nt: TGTGCCAGCAGTCAATTGAGGACATTTCCTGGCTACACCTTC

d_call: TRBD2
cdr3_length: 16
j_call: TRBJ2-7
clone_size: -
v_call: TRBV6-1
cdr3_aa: CASRRPTSGTAWELYF
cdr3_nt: TGTGCCAGCAGGCGCCCGACTAGCGGGACGGCCTGGGAGCTGTACTTC

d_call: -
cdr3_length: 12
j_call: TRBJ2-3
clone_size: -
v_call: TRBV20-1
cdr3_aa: CSARAFGHTQYF
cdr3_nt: TGCAGTGCTAGGGCATTTGGTCATACGCAGTATTTT

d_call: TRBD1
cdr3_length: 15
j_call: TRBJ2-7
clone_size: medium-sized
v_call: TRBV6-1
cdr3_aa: CASRPRQGISYEQYF
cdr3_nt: TGTGCCAGCAGACCCCGACAGGGAATATCCTACGAGCAGTACTTC

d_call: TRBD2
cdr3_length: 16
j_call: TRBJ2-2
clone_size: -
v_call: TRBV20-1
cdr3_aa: CSARDQVAGNTGDPFF
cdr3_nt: TGCAGTGCTAGAGATCAGGTAGCGGGAAACACCGGGGATCCGTTTTTT

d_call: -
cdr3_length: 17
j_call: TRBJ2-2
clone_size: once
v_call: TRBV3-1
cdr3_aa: CASSQDLAELNTGELFF
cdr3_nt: TGTGCCAGCAGCCAAGATCTGGCTGAACTGAACACCGGGGAGCTGTTTTTT

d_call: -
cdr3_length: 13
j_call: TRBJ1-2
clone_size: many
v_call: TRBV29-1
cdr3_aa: CSVDRGLSYGYTF
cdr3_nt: TGCAGCGTTGACAGGGGTTTGAGCTATGGCTACACCTTC

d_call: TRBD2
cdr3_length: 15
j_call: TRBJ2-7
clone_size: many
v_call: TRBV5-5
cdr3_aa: CASVEAGGSSYEQYF
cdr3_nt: TGTGCCAGCGTGGAAGCGGGAGGGAGCTCCTACGAGCAGTACTTC

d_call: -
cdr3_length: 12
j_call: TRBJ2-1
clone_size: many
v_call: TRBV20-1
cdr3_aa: CSPKQSYNEQFF
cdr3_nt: TGCAGTCCCAAACAGAGCTACAATGAGCAGTTCTTC

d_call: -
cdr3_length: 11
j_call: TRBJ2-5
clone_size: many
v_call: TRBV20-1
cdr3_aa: CSATSGETQYF
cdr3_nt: TGCAGTGCCACATCGGGGGAGACCCAGTACTTC

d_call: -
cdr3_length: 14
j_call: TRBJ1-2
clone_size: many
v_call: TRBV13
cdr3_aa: CANSLSTGDYGYTF
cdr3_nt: TGTGCCAACAGCCTTTCGACCGGCGACTATGGCTACACCTTC

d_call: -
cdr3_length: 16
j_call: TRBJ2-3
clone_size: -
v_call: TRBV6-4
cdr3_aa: CASSAQKGGGPDTQYF
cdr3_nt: TGTGCCAGCAGTGCCCAGAAAGGAGGCGGACCAGATACTCAGTATTTT

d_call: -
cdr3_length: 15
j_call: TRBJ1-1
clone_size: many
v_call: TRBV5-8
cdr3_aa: CASSLEIQGHTEAFF
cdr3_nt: TGTGCCAGCAGCTTGGAAATCCAAGGGCACACTGAAGCTTTCTTT

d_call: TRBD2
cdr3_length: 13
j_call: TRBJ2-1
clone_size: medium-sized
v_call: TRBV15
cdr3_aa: CASGTSGEREQFF
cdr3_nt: TGTGCCTCCGGGACTAGCGGGGAGCGGGAGCAGTTCTTC

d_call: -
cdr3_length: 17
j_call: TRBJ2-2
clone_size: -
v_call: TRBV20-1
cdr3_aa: CSARDRGLRRNTGELFF
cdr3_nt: TGCAGTGCTAGAGATCGGGGATTGAGACGTAACACCGGGGAGCTGTTTTTT

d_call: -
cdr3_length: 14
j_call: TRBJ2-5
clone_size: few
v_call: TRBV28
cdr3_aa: CASRNLLGGATQYF
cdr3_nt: TGTGCCAGCAGGAACCTATTAGGGGGAGCGACCCAGTACTTC

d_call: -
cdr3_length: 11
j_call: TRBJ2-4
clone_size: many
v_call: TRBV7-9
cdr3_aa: CAIRDGNIQYF
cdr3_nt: TGTGCCATCCGGGACGGAAACATTCAGTACTTC

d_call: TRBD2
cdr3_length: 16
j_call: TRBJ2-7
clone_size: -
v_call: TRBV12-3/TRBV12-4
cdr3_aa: CASSLGGGATFYEQYF
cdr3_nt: TGTGCCAGCAGTTTAGGGGGAGGGGCCACCTTCTACGAGCAGTACTTC

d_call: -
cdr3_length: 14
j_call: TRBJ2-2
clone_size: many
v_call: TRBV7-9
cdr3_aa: CASSLDRRTGELFF
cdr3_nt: TGTGCCAGCAGCTTAGACAGGAGGACCGGGGAGCTGTTTTTT

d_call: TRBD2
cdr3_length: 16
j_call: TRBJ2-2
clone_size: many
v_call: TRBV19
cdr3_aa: CASGAGEIANTGELFF
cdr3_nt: TGTGCCAGTGGGGCGGGGGAGATCGCGAACACCGGGGAGCTGTTTTTT

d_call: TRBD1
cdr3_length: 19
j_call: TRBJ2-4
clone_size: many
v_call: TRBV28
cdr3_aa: CASSPRDRGPFVAKNIQYF
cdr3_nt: TGTGCCAGCAGTCCCCGGGACAGGGGGCCTTTTGTAGCCAAAAACATTCAGTACTTC

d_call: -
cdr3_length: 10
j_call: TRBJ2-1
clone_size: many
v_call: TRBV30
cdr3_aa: CAWSNLVPVF
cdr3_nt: TGTGCCTGGAGTAACCTAGTACCGGTCTTC

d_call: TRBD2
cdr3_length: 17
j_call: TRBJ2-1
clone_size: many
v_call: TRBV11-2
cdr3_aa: CASSLDRRLAPHNEQFF
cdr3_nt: TGTGCCAGCAGCTTAGATCGACGACTAGCCCCGCACAATGAGCAGTTCTTC

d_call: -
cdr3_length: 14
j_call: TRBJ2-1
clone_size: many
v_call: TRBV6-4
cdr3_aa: CASSTQGGSNEQFF
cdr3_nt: TGTGCCAGCAGCACCCAGGGAGGTTCCAATGAGCAGTTCTTC

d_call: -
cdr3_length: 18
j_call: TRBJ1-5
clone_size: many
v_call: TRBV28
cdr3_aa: CASSHIQQTGRNNQPQHF
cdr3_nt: TGTGCCAGCAGCCATATCCAGCAAACAGGGAGAAACAATCAGCCCCAGCATTTT

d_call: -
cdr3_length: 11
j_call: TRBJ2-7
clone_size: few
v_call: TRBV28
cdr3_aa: CASIPVYEQYF
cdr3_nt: TGTGCCAGCATCCCAGTCTACGAGCAGTACTTC

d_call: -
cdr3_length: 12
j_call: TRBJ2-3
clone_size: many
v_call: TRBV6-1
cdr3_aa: CASTRSSSPQYF
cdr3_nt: TGTGCCAGCACCAGAAGCAGCTCTCCGCAGTATTTT

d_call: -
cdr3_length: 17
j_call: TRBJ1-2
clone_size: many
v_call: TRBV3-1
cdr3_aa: CASSQDKTGAHLYGYTF
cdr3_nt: TGTGCCAGCAGCCAAGATAAGACGGGGGCCCACCTCTATGGCTACACCTTC

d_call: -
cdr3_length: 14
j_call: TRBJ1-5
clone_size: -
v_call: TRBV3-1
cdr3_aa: CASSQDASNQPQHF
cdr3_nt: TGTGCCAGCAGCCAAGATGCTAGCAATCAGCCCCAGCATTTT

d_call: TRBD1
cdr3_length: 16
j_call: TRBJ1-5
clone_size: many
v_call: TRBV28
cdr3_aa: CASRGTGFYSNQPQHF
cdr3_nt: TGTGCCAGCAGGGGGACAGGGTTCTATAGCAATCAGCCCCAGCATTTT

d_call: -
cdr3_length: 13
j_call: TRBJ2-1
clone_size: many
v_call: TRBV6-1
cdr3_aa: CASSVDRNNEQFF
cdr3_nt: TGTGCCAGCAGTGTGGACAGAAACAATGAGCAGTTCTTC